The 13 T cell receptor beta chains reported below all come from one sample, sequenced in a study of shared clonotypes between healthy human individuals. Using immunoSEQ multiplex PCR, the repertoire was profiled, and TCRdb retains in-frame clones only, with some absent. The sample includes about 2.3 million clones, approximately 90% of them seen just once. The sequenced material came from naive CD4+ T cells from PBMCs. Sample subset: CD45RA+ positively selected. These receptors were obtained from a young man in good health. Some clones in this sample may be carry-over from other donors' samples.

The V call is TRBV27, the J call TRBJ2-7, with 12 nucleotides matching TRBD2. Germline V gene data show CDR1 as MNHEY and CDR2 as SMNVEV (reference sequence). This CDR3 spans 18 amino acids. The V and J ends lost 0 bases and 5 bases, in that order; junction bases with no gene match: 11. CDR3 loop: CASSLSVVRRLAGDEQYF. The CDR3 coding sequence is TGTGCCAGCAGTTTATCAGTAGTCCGAAGACTAGCGGGAGACGAGCAGTACTTC.

The chain couples TRBV2 to TRBJ1-4; D might be TRBD1 (5 bases). Germline loops: CDR1 SNHLY, CDR2 FYNNEI. This CDR3 spans 15 amino acids. V lost 3 bases and J lost 8, with 16 bases in between. The CDR3 region has the DNA TGTGCCAGCAGTGATAGGGGCAGGGTTGGCGAAAAACTGTTTTTT. This translates into CASSDRGRVGEKLFF.

The gene calls are TRBV30 and TRBJ2-7; D unclear. Trimming took off 0 bases at V and 2 bases at J, with 11 bases between the two ends. In germline, CDR1 is GTSNPN, CDR2 SVGIG (reference sequence). The CDR3 loop spans 14 amino acids. CDR3 sequence (DNA): TGTGCCTGGAGTGTCGGCCTTTTTCCCTACGAGCAGTACTTC. Encoded protein: CAWSVGLFPYEQYF.

This chain connects TRBV7-3 to TRBJ2-1; D call uncertain. V was clipped by 5 bases and J by 5 bases, with 22 bases between them. CDR3 length: 17 amino acids. Germline V lookup: CDR1 SGHTA, CDR2 FQGTGA. The CDR3 loop is CASSPSTGRSMHNEQFF. CDR3 bases: TGTGCCAGCAGCCCATCGACGGGCCGAAGTATGCACAATGAGCAGTTCTTC.

The rearrangement joins TRBV28 to TRBJ1-2; D possibly corresponds to TRBD1 (5 bases). The CDR3 has 14 residues. In germline, CDR1 is MDHEN, CDR2 SYDVKM. V lost 7 bases and J lost 4, with 16 bases in between. The CDR3 DNA reads TGTGCCAGCACCAGGGTTAATACACCCTATGGCTACACCTTC. This codes for CASTRVNTPYGYTF.

This chain joins TRBV4-1 and TRBJ1-2; unclear D gene. Germline assignment: CDR1 MGHRA and CDR2 YSYEKL. Deletions cut 4 bases from V and 6 bases from J, with 12 bases between. This CDR3 has 13 amino acids. The CDR3 nucleotides read TGCGCCAGCAGCCTTTGGACGGGTGATGGCTACACCTTC. Encoded protein: CASSLWTGDGYTF.

The chain joins TRBV29-1 to TRBJ1-3, with D possibly being TRBD1 (5 bases). V was cut by 3 bases and J by 0 bases, with 9 bases left in between. This CDR3 contains 14 residues. Germline values: CDR1 SQVTM, CDR2 ANQGSEA. The CDR3 DNA sequence: TGCAGCGTTGAGGAAACAGGCTCTGGAAACACCATATATTTT. It codes for CSVEETGSGNTIYF.

The genes are TRBV28 and TRBJ2-7; D gene unclear. Germline CDR1 and CDR2: MDHEN and SYDVKM. The ends were cut back, 1 base at V and 3 bases at J, with 10 bases in the middle. The CDR3 is 14 residues long. CDR3 amino acids: CASSLSAGNYEQYF. The CDR3 bases are TGTGCCAGCAGTTTATCAGCAGGAAACTACGAGCAGTACTTC.

The rearrangement uses TRBV7-2 and TRBJ2-1, with 9 bases fitting TRBD2. CDR1 and CDR2 from the germline V gene are SGHTA and FQGNSA. V was clipped by 4 bases and J by 4 bases; unmatched bases: 5. CDR3 size: 15 residues. CDR3 residues: CASSYSGRLYNEQFF. CDR3 nucleotides: TGTGCCAGCAGCTATAGCGGGAGACTATACAATGAGCAGTTCTTC.

This chain uses TRBV9 with TRBJ1-1; tentative D call: TRBD1 (5 bases). V was clipped by 0 bases and J by 0 bases, with 12 bases between them. Germline CDR1 and CDR2: SGDLS and YYNGEE. There are 16 residues in the CDR3. The CDR3 loop is CASSVGLGEMNTEAFF. The CDR3 DNA reads TGTGCCAGCAGCGTAGGTTTGGGGGAGATGAACACTGAAGCTTTCTTT.

The rearrangement uses TRBV29-1 and TRBJ2-7, with D possibly matching TRBD1 (6 bases). V gave up 4 bases and J gave up 2 bases, with 15 bases separating them. Germline V gene lookup returns CDR1 SQVTM and CDR2 ANQGSEA. The CDR3 runs 14 residues. Here the CDR3 reads CSVAGRQGTYEQYF. The CDR3 DNA reads TGCAGCGTTGCGGGGCGGCAGGGGACCTACGAGCAGTACTTC.

The chain carries TRBV7-3 and TRBJ1-2; D gene unclear. The CDR3 length is 13 residues. V dropped 4 bases and J dropped 8 bases, with 14 bases sitting between them. From germline, CDR1 is SGHTA and CDR2 FQGTGA. CDR3 loop: CASSSSAAGGYTF. The DNA for the CDR3 is TGTGCCAGCAGCTCCTCCGCCGCGGGCGGCTACACCTTC.

The chain combines TRBV5-1 with TRBJ2-5; 11 bases fit TRBD2. Looked up from germline, CDR1 is SGHRS and CDR2 is YFSETQ. With 8 bases clipped from V and 0 bases from J, the junction kept 6 bases outside the gene matches. The CDR3 runs 15 residues. CDR3 amino acids: CASMTSGTNQETQYF. In DNA, the CDR3 is TGCGCCAGTATGACTAGCGGGACTAACCAAGAGACCCAGTACTTC.